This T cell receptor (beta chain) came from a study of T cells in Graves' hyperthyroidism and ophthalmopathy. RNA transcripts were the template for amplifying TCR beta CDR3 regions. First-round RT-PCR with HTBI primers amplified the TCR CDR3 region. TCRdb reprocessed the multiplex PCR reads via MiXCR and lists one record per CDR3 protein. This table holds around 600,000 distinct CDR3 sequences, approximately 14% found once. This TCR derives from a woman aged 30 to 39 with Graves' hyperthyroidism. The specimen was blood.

The CDR3 spells CASSLDSSRETQYF. The CDR3 nucleotides read TGTGCCAGCAGTTTAGACTCCTCCAGGGAGACCCAGTACTTC. The V gene is TRBV28, the J gene TRBJ2-5; no clear D gene. Trimming left V 2 bases short and J 5 bases short, with 12 bases between. CDR3 length equals 14 residues. Germline loops: CDR1 MDHEN, CDR2 SYDVKM. The full variable domain, with the rest looked up from reference TRBV28 and TRBJ2-5, is DVKVTQSSRYLVKRTGEKVFLECVQDMDHENMFWYRQDPGLGLRLIYFSYDVKMKEKGDIPEGYSVSREKKERFSLILESASTNQTSMYLCASSLDSSRETQYFGPGTRLLVL.